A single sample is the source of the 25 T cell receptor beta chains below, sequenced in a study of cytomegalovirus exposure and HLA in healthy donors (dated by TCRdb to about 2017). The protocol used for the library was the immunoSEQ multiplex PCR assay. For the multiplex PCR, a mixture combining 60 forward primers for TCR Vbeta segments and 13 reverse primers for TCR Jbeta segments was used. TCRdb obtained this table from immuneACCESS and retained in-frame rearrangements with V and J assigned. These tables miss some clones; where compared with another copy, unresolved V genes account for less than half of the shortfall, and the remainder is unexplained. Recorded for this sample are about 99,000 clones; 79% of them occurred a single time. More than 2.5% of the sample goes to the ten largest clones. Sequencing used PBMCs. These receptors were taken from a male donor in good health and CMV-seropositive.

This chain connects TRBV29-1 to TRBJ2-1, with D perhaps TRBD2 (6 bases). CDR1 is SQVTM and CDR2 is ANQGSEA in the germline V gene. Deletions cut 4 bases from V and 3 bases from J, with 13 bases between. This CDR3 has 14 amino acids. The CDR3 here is CSVVGRDDYNEQFF. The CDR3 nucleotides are TGCAGCGTTGTCGGGCGGGACGACTACAATGAGCAGTTCTTC.

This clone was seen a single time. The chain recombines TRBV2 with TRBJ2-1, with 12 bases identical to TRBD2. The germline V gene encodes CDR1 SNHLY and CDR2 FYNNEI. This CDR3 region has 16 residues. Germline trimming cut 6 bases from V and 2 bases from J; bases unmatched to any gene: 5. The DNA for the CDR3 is TGTGCCAGCAGACGGACTAGCGGGGAGACCTACAATGAGCAGTTCTTC. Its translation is CASRRTSGETYNEQFF.

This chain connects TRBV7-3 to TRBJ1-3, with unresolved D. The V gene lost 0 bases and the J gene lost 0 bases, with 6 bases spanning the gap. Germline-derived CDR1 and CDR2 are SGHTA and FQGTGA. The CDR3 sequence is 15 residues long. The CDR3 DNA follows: TGTGCCAGCAGCTTAACGCCAGGCTCTGGAAACACCATATATTTT. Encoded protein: CASSLTPGSGNTIYF.

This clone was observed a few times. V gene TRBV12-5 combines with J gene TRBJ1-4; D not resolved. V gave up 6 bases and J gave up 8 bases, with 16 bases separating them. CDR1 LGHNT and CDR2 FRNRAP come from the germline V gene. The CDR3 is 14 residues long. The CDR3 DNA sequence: TGTGCTAGTGGGGTAGCGGGGTGGGGAGAAAAACTGTTTTTT. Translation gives CASGVAGWGEKLFF.

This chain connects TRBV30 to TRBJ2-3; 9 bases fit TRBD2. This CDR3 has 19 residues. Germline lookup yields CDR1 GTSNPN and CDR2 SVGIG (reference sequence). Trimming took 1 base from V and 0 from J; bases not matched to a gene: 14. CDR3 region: CAWSGPRRSGGFSTDTQYF. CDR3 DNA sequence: TGTGCCTGGAGTGGACCTCGGAGGAGCGGGGGGTTTAGCACAGATACGCAGTATTTT.

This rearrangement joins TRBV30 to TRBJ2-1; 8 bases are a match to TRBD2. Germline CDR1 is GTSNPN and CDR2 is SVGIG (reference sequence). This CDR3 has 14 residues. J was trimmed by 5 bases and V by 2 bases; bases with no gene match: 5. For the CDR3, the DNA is TGTGCCTGGAGTTCTTTAGCGGGGAACAATGAGCAGTTCTTC. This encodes CAWSSLAGNNEQFF.

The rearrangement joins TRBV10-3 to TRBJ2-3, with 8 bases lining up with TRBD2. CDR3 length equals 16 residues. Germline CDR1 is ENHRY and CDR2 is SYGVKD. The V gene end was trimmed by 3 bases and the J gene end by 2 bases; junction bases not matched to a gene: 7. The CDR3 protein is CAISEAASGSTDTQYF. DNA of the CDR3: TGTGCCATCAGTGAAGCAGCTAGCGGGTCCACAGATACGCAGTATTTT.

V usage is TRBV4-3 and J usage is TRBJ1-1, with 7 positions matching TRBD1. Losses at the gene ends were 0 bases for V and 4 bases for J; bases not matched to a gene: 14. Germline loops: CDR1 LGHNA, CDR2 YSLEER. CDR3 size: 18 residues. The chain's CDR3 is CASSQDTRGPGGGTEAFF. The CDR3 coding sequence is TGCGCCAGCAGCCAAGATACGAGGGGGCCGGGTGGCGGCACTGAAGCTTTCTTT.

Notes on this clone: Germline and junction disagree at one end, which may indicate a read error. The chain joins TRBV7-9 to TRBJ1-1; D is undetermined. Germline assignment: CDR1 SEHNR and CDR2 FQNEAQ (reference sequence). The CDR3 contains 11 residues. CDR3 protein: CSSSLEEWAFF. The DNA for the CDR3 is TGTTCCAGCAGCTTAGAGGAGTGGGCTTTCTTT.

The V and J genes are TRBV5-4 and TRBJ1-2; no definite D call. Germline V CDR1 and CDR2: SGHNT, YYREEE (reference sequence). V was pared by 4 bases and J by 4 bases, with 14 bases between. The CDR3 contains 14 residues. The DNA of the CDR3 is TGTGCCAGCAGCACCCGGACGGGAAGCTATGGCTACACCTTC. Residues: CASSTRTGSYGYTF.

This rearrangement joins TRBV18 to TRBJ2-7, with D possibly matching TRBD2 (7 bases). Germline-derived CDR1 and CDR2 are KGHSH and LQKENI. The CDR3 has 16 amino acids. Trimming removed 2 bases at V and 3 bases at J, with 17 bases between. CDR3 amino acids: CASSPGGGRGYYEQYF. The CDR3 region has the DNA TGTGCCAGCTCACCAGGCGGGGGCAGGGGATACTACGAGCAGTACTTC. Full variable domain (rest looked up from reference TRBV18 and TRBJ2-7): NAGVMQNPRHLVRRRGQEARLRCSPMKGHSHVYWYRQLPEEGLKFMVYLQKENIIDESGMPKERFSAEFPKEGPSILRIQQVVRGDSAAYFCASSPGGGRGYYEQYFGPGTRLTVT.

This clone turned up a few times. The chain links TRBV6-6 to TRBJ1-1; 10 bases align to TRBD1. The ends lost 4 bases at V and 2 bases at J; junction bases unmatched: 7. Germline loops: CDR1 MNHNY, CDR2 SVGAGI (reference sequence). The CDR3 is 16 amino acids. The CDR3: CASSSLGTGDNTEAFF. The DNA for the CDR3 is TGTGCCAGCAGTTCTCTGGGGACAGGGGACAACACTGAAGCTTTCTTT.

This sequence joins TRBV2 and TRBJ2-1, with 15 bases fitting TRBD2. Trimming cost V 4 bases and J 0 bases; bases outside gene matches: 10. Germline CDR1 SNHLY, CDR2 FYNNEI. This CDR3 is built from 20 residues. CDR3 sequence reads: CASSGRAGLAGGASYNEQFF. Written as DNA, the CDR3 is TGTGCCAGCAGTGGCCGAGCCGGACTAGCGGGGGGGGCCTCCTACAATGAGCAGTTCTTC.

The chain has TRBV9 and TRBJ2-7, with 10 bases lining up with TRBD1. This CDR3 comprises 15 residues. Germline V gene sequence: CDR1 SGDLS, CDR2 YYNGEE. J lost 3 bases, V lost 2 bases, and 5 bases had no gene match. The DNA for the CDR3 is TGTGCCAGCAGCGTCCGAGGGACAGGGGTCTACGAGCAGTACTTC. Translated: CASSVRGTGVYEQYF.

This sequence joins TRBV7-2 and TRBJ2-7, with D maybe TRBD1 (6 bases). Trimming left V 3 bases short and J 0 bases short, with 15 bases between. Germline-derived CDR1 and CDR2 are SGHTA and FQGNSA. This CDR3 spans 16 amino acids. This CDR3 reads CASSFHQGRFSYEQYF. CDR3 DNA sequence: TGTGCCAGCAGCTTTCATCAGGGGCGCTTCTCCTACGAGCAGTACTTC.

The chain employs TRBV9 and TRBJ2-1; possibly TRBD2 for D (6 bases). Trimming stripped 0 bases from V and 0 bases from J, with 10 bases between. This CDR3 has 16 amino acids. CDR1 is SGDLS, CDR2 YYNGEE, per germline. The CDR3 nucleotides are TGTGCCAGCAGCGTAGTGGGGGGTGCCTCCTACAATGAGCAGTTCTTC. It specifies CASSVVGGASYNEQFF.

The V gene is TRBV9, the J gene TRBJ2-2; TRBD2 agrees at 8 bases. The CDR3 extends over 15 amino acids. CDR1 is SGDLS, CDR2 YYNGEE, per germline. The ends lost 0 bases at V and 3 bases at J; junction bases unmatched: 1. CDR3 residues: CASSVAGGYTGELFF. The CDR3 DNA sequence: TGTGCCAGCAGCGTAGCGGGGGGGTACACCGGGGAGCTGTTTTTT.

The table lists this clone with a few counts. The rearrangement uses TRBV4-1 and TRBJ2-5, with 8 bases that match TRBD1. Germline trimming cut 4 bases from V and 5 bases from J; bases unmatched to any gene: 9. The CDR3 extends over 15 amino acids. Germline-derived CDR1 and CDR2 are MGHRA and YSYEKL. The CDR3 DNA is TGCGCCAGCAGCCTCGGACAGGGCCGGGGCGAGACCCAGTACTTC. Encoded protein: CASSLGQGRGETQYF.

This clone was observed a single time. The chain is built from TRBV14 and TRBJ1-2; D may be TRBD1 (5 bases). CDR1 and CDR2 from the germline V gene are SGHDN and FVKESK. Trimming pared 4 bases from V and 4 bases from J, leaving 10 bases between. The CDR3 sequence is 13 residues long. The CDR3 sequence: CASSLQDAYGYTF. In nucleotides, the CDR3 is TGTGCCAGCAGCCTACAGGACGCCTATGGCTACACCTTC.

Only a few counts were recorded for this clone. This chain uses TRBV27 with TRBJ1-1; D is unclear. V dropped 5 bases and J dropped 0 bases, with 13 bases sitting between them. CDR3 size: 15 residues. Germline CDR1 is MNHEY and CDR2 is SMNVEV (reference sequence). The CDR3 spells CASSPKAYLNTEAFF. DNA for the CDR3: TGTGCCAGCAGTCCCAAAGCGTACTTGAACACTGAAGCTTTCTTT.

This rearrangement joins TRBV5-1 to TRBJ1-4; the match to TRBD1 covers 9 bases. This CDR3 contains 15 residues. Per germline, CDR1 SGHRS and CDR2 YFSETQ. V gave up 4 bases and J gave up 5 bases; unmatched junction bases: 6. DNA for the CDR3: TGCGCCAGCAGCCTCGCCGGGACAGGGAATGAAAAACTGTTTTTT. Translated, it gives CASSLAGTGNEKLFF.

The DNA for the CDR3 is TGTGCCAGCAGCTTTAAGCCGGGACAGGGGAATGGTGAAGCTTTCTTT. Protein: CASSFKPGQGNGEAFF. The chain employs TRBV7-8 and TRBJ1-1, with TRBD1 matching 10 bases. The CDR3 loop spans 16 amino acids. Germline values: CDR1 SGHVS, CDR2 FQNEAQ. Losses at the gene ends were 3 bases for V and 7 bases for J; bases not matched to a gene: 11.

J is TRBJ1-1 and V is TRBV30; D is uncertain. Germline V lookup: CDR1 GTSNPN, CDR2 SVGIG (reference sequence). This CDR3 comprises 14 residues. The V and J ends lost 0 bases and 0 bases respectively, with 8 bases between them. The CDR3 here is CAWSVAYLNTEAFF. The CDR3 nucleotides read TGTGCCTGGAGTGTCGCCTACTTGAACACTGAAGCTTTCTTT.

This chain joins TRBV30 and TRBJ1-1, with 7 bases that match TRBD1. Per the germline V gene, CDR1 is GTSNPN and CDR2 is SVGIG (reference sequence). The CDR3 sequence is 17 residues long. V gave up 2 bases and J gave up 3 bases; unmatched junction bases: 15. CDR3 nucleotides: TGTGCCTGGAGTCGAAGGACAGGACCAGGGGGTTACACTGAAGCTTTCTTT. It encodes CAWSRRTGPGGYTEAFF.

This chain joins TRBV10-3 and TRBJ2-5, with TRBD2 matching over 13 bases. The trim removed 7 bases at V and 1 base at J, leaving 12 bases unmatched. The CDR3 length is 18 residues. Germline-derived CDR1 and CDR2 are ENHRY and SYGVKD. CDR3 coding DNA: TGTGCCATCAAGGGAACTAGCGGGGGGGCTCTTGGCCAAGAGACCCAGTACTTC. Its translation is CAIKGTSGGALGQETQYF.